The 18 T cell receptor beta chains below were found in one sample sequenced in a study of CD8 T cells in Susac syndrome. An amount of RNA that ranged from roughly 0.45 to 1 ug was reverse transcribed with random hexamers. A single record per CDR3 protein comes from TCRdb applying MiXCR to the immunoSEQ multiplex PCR reads. The sample has hundreds of thousands of distinct CDR3 sequences, approximately 95% seen once. Material for sequencing was CD4+ T cells from PBMCs. The receptors were sampled from a human donor with multiple sclerosis.

The rearrangement links TRBV3-1 to TRBJ1-2; 7 bases line up with TRBD1. In germline, CDR1 is LGHDT, CDR2 YNNKEL (reference sequence). The CDR3 length is 12 residues. J lost 11 bases, V lost 1 base, and 4 bases had no gene match. The CDR3 is CASSQGRQGYTF. The CDR3 DNA follows: TGTGCCAGCAGCCAAGGGCGACAGGGTTACACCTTC.

The V call is TRBV2, the J call TRBJ2-3, with D uncertain. V dropped 7 bases and J dropped 1 base, with 9 bases sitting between them. There are 13 residues in the CDR3. CDR1 is SNHLY, CDR2 FYNNEI, per germline. The CDR3 DNA reads as TGTGCCAGCATGGGCGGCGGCACAGATACGCAGTATTTT. This gives the protein CASMGGGTDTQYF.

The V gene is TRBV9, the J gene TRBJ1-1, with D uncertain. Trimming stripped 2 bases from V and 0 bases from J, with 5 bases between. Germline loops: CDR1 SGDLS, CDR2 YYNGEE. The CDR3 is 13 residues long. The CDR3 is CASSVQVNTEAFF. The CDR3 nucleotides read TGTGCCAGCAGCGTCCAGGTGAACACTGAAGCTTTCTTT.

This clonotype showed up just once. The chain links TRBV12-3 or TRBV12-4 to TRBJ2-5; 7 bases are a match to TRBD1. The ends lost 3 bases at V and 0 bases at J; junction bases unmatched: 7. The CDR3 consists of 16 residues. The CDR3 here is CASSFVGQLDQETQYF. CDR3 DNA: TGTGCCAGCAGTTTCGTGGGACAGCTAGACCAAGAGACCCAGTACTTC.

The CDR3 loop is CSVKEGEPNTEAFF. CDR3 coding DNA: TGCAGCGTGAAGGAAGGGGAACCCAACACTGAAGCTTTCTTT. The chain is built from TRBV29-1 and TRBJ1-1; weak D call: TRBD1 (5 bases). V was cut by 6 bases and J by 2 bases, with 16 bases left in between. The length of the CDR3 is 14 residues. Per the germline V gene, CDR1 is SQVTM and CDR2 is ANQGSEA.

V is TRBV29-1 and J is TRBJ2-5, with D hard to call. The CDR3 length is 12 residues. Trimming stripped 5 bases from V and 6 bases from J, with 13 bases between. CDR1 is SQVTM and CDR2 is ANQGSEA in the germline V gene. The CDR3 DNA is TGCAGCGTTTTCCGGGTAGAAAAGACCCAGTACTTC. Translation: CSVFRVEKTQYF. Variable domain in full (rest from reference TRBV29-1 and TRBJ2-5): SAVISQKPSRDICQRGTSLTIQCQVDSQVTMMFWYRQQPGQSLTLIATANQGSEATYESGFVIDKFPISRPNLTFSTLTVSNMSPEDSSIYLCSVFRVEKTQYFGPGTRLLVL.

The V gene is TRBV25-1, the J gene TRBJ1-2; weak D call: TRBD1 (6 bases). V shed 3 bases and J shed 3 bases, with 11 bases lying between them. Germline CDR1 reads MGHDK; CDR2 reads SYGVNS. CDR3 length: 14 residues. DNA of the CDR3: TGTGCCAGCAGTGACGCCGGGACATACTATGGCTACACCTTC. Protein: CASSDAGTYYGYTF.

J is TRBJ2-7 and V is TRBV29-1; D uncertain. The CDR3 is made up of 13 amino acids. The germline CDR1 and CDR2 sequences are SQVTM and ANQGSEA. Trimming shortened V by 5 bases and J by 2 bases, and 13 bases separated the two germline ends. As DNA, the CDR3 is TGCAGCGTTATGTCAGCAGGTACCTACGAGCAGTACTTC. Protein sequence: CSVMSAGTYEQYF.

The rearrangement links TRBV11-2 to TRBJ2-1, with D hard to call. V was trimmed by 5 bases and J by 10 bases, leaving 15 bases between them. Germline V lookup: CDR1 SGHAT, CDR2 FQNNGV. The CDR3 is 13 residues long. Here the CDR3 reads CASSALVIREQFF. CDR3 nucleotide sequence: TGTGCCAGCAGCGCGTTAGTTATCAGAGAGCAGTTCTTC.

The rearrangement uses TRBV28 and TRBJ2-4, with TRBD1 matching 8 bases. The CDR3 is 16 residues long. V dropped 6 bases and J dropped 0; count of bases not matched to a gene: 7. Germline CDR1 is MDHEN and CDR2 is SYDVKM. The CDR3 loop reads CASRPTGVVAKNIQYF. CDR3 sequence (DNA): TGTGCCAGCAGACCGACAGGGGTGGTAGCCAAAAACATTCAGTACTTC.

The rearrangement uses TRBV15 and TRBJ2-1; D tentatively reads TRBD1 or TRBD2 (6 bases each). Germline V lookup: CDR1 LNHNV, CDR2 YYDKDF (reference sequence). Trimming removed 7 bases from V and 7 bases from J, with 14 bases in between. This CDR3 is built from 13 residues. The CDR3 spells CATNSGARNEQFF. The CDR3 DNA reads as TGTGCCACCAATTCGGGGGCGCGGAATGAGCAGTTCTTC.

The chain couples TRBV7-8 to TRBJ2-7; 9 nucleotides match TRBD1. Germline CDR1 and CDR2: SGHVS and FQNEAQ. Trimming cost V 5 bases and J 2 bases; bases outside gene matches: 4. This CDR3 has 14 amino acids. CDR3 bases: TGTGCCAGCAGCCCAGGGACAGGGCCCTACGAGCAGTACTTC. Protein: CASSPGTGPYEQYF.

The chain is built from TRBV6-5 and TRBJ1-2; 10 nucleotides agree with TRBD1. CDR1 and CDR2 (germline): MNHEY, SVGAGI. The length of the CDR3 is 14 residues. V trimming: 4 bases; J trimming: 8 bases; junction bases outside the gene matches: 7. CDR3 sequence (DNA): TGTGCCAGCAGTTTCGGACAGGGGGTGTTCGGCTACACCTTC. It translates to CASSFGQGVFGYTF.

The V call is TRBV30, the J call TRBJ2-2; D is unresolved. V lost 2 bases to trimming and J lost 0 bases, with 16 bases between them. The CDR3 has 17 residues. Germline values: CDR1 GTSNPN, CDR2 SVGIG (reference sequence). CDR3 nucleotides: TGTGCCTGGAGTCGGATCAGACAATACACGAACACCGGGGAGCTGTTTTTT. The encoded protein is CAWSRIRQYTNTGELFF.

This clonotype was observed a single time. The J gene is TRBJ1-5, the V gene TRBV7-8; D unclear. CDR3 length equals 16 residues. Germline lookup yields CDR1 SGHVS and CDR2 FQNEAQ. Trimming left V 1 base short and J 0 bases short, with 10 bases between. The CDR3 region is CASSLERQYSNQPQHF. In DNA form, the CDR3 reads TGTGCCAGCAGCTTAGAAAGGCAGTATAGCAATCAGCCCCAGCATTTT. The entire variable domain, with the rest obtained from reference TRBV7-8 and TRBJ1-5, is as follows: GAGVSQSPRYKVAKRGQDVALRCDPISGHVSLFWYQQALGQGPEFLTYFQNEAQLDKSGLPSDRFFAERPEGSVSTLKIQRTQQEDSAVYLCASSLERQYSNQPQHFGDGTRLSIL.

This chain connects TRBV29-1 to TRBJ1-2; 9 nucleotides line up with TRBD1. Germline lookup yields CDR1 SQVTM and CDR2 ANQGSEA. V was clipped by 5 bases and J by 7 bases; unmatched bases: 11. This CDR3 has 14 amino acids. CDR3 DNA: TGCAGCGTTCCCGCGACCGGGACAGGGCTTGGCTACACCTTC. The encoded protein is CSVPATGTGLGYTF.

The J gene is TRBJ2-3, the V gene TRBV30; 10 bases match TRBD2. Germline V gene data show CDR1 as GTSNPN and CDR2 as SVGIG (reference sequence). There are 15 residues in the CDR3. Trimming cost V 3 bases and J 1 base; bases outside gene matches: 4. Here the CDR3 DNA reads TGTGCCTGGAGCATAGCGGGGGGCCGCACAGATACGCAGTATTTT. This encodes CAWSIAGGRTDTQYF.

V gene TRBV28 combines with J gene TRBJ2-1; 7 bases are shared with TRBD1. V lost 8 bases to trimming and J lost 0 bases; unmatched junction nucleotides: 4. This CDR3 is 14 amino acids long. The V gene's germline CDR1 is MDHEN and CDR2 SYDVKM. The CDR3 nucleotides read TGTGCCAGCGCTGACAGGGACTCCTACAATGAGCAGTTCTTC. It yields the protein CASADRDSYNEQFF.